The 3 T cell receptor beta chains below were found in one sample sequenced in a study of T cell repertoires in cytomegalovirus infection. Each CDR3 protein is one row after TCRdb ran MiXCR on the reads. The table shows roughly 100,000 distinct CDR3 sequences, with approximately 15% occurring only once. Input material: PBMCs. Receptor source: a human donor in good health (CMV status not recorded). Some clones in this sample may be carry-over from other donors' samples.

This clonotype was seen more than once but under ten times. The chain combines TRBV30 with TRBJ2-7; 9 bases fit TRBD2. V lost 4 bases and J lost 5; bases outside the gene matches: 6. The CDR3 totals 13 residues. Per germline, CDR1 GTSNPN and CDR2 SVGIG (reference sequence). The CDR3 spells CAWNFLAGNEQYF. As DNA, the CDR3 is TGTGCCTGGAATTTCCTAGCGGGGAACGAGCAGTACTTC.

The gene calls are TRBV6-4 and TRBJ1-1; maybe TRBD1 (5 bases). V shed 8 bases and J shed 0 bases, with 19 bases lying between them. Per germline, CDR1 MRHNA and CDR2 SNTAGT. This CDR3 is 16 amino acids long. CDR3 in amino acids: CASSRKGHTVNTEAFF. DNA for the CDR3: TGTGCCAGCTCAAGAAAAGGACACACAGTGAACACTGAAGCTTTCTTT.

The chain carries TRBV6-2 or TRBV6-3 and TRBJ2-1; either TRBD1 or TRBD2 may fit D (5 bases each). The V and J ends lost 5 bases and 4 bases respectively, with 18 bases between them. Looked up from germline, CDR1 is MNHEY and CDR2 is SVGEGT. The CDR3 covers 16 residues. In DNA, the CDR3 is TGTGCCAGCAGTACAATCAACCCGGGACCATACAATGAGCAGTTCTTC. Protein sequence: CASSTINPGPYNEQFF.